The present TCR beta chain was sequenced within a study of T cells in Graves' hyperthyroidism and ophthalmopathy (dated by TCRdb to the late 2010s). Study-wide context: Peripheral blood was collected at initial diagnosis, before any treatment. An independent validation cohort of some 18 hyperthyroidism patients and about 15 patients who later progressed to ophthalmopathy tested prospective prediction of ophthalmopathy. A discovery cohort of about a hundred patients, about 40 with Graves' ophthalmopathy and over 55 with stable Graves' hyperthyroidism, was used to find distinguishing TCR V-J signatures. The paper reports TCR Vbeta CDR3 sequencing of approximately 130 peripheral blood samples: around 45 ophthalmopathy, around 80 hyperthyroidism and around 17 progressor patients. In addition, the study compared T-cell repertoires in thyroid tissue and in blood from over 5 Graves' hyperthyroidism patients. After blood sampling, hyperthyroidism patients were treated with methimazole at a starting dose of 30 mg daily, and ophthalmopathy patients were treated with high-dose intravenous methylprednisolone. The 90 or so discovery patients were randomly split 7:3 into training and test sets. Overall study outcomes, separate from this receptor: In cross-validation, a model built on a 13 V-J signature told ophthalmopathy apart from stable hyperthyroidism with less than 90% sensitivity and approximately 81% specificity, and in testing the same model reached 80%/75%. In validation, progression to ophthalmopathy was predicted by the model with 55% to 71% sensitivity and 72% to 85% specificity, a median of 6.5 months before onset. Sample size was not statistically predetermined, and blinding of investigators to group allocation was not performed. Most expanded thyroid clonotypes (frequency above 0.001) were also found in blood, which suggests that blood repertoires may mirror thyroid immune responses.

Amplification of TCR beta CDR3 regions was carried out from RNA transcripts. The first round of RT-PCR for the TCR CDR3 was performed with the HTBI primer set and the Qiagen OneStep RT-PCR kit. A second multiplex PCR round built the libraries, followed by size selection and purification. The libraries were sequenced on an Illumina HiSeq2000 using paired-end 100 bp reads. The study's processing was this. Raw data were processed with SOAPnuke, discarding reads with adapters, uncalled bases, mean Phred below 15, or no exact constant-primer or identifier match. High-quality paired reads were merged using COPE v1.2.5, and each unique nucleotide sequence was defined as a clonotype. Clonotypes were aligned to IMGT TRBV, TRBD and TRBJ reference segments using MiTCR v1.1. The analysis included only V-J combinations with a frequency above 0.0001, which together covered over 98% of the repertoires. The TCS score was defined as F50 (clonal expansion) divided by E x V (chaos), with BLOSUM62-based TCRdist calculated between CDR3 peptides within each V-J. Welch's t-statistics and random forest reduced 514 V-J features to 13, which were used in a naive Bayes classifier (R e1071). The public reads were reanalyzed by TCRdb: fastp trimming at Q25, MiXCR alignment, in-frame beta chains only. Rows merge per CDR3 protein into single entries with the most common DNA and genes. None of the V and J calls come from the authors' own analysis; TCRdb made them. Counted in this sample were fewer than 350,000 distinct CDR3 sequences; roughly 15% of them appeared once. The ten top clones hold around 8% of the sample.

From the cysteine through the phenylalanine, the CDR3 covers 15 amino acids. Only the CDR3 portion is preserved as DNA: 45 bases, with reading frame beginning at the first base. Relative to germline, V is missing 1 base and J is missing 3 bases, with 4 bases of the junction outside any gene match. The germline V gene encodes CDR1 DFQATT and CDR2 SNEGSKA (reference sequence). This clonotype has a count of ten or more. Its antigen has not been determined. Base-call qualities are not available, and no considerably larger clone is one nucleotide away. A patient counted as having stable Graves' hyperthyroidism if no progression to ophthalmopathy occurred over 18 months of follow-up. Hyperthyroidism patients were newly diagnosed, with disease duration under 2 months, and aged 18 to 65 years. The study excluded patients with uncontrolled infections, other autoimmune diseases, pregnancy or lactation. Clinical symptoms, serum thyroxine and TRAb, thyroid ultrasound, and orbital computed tomography formed the basis for the diagnoses. PBMCs were separated from 8 to 10 ml of fresh peripheral blood using Ficoll-Paque density gradient centrifugation. Trizol reagent was used to extract total RNA, and RNA quality was then checked on an Agilent 2100 Bioanalyzer.

The sequenced sample consisted of blood. The chain is encoded by TRBV20-1 joined to TRBJ2-5, and TRBD2 aligns with 11 junction nucleotides. This receptor was obtained from a woman aged 40-49 years with Graves' hyperthyroidism. The sequenced DNA is TGCAGTGCTAGAGCCACGGGACTAGCGGAAGAGACCCAGTACTTC. Translated, it reads CSARATGLAEETQYF.